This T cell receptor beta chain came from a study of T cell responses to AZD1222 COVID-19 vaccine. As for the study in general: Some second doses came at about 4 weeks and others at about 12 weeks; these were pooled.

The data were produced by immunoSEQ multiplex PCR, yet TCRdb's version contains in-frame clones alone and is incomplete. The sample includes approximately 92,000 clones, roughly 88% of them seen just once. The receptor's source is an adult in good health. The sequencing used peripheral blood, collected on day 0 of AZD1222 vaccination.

The CDR3: CASSSRDTETQYF. DNA of the CDR3: TGTGCCAGTAGTTCCCGGGACACAGAGACCCAGTACTTC. The chain carries TRBV19 and TRBJ2-5; D is possibly TRBD1 (6 bases). The germline V and J ends were trimmed by 5 bases and 4 bases, with 11 bases remaining between them. Looked up from germline, CDR1 is LNHDA and CDR2 is SQIVND (reference sequence). CDR3 length: 13 residues.